This entry lists 9 T cell receptor beta chains sequenced from one sample in a study of CXCR3-negative and CXCR3-positive naive CD8 T cells. Findings and caveats of the study: When CXCR3-positive naive cells were set against CXCR3-negative naive cells, the former had more hydrophobic TRB CDR3s.

For these TCRs, the target antigens are not known. TRB cDNA was prepared as libraries by UMI-labeled 5' RACE. From the 5' RACE reads, TCRdb lists one entry per CDR3 protein and no DNA. The listing contains roughly 140,000 distinct CDR3 sequences. The material sequenced was naive CXCR3+ CD8+ T cells from blood. As to subset: CD45RO-CCR7+CD27+CD95- naive CD8+ T cells expressing CXCR3 (TNR3+). These receptors came from a human donor in good health. Some clones in this sample may be carry-over from other donors' samples.

The chain couples TRBV11-1 to TRBJ2-7; checking the TCRdb D call of TRBD1 is not possible without DNA. Germline lookup yields CDR1 SGHAT and CDR2 FQDESV (reference sequence). This CDR3 is 12 amino acids long. CDR3 sequence reads: CASSLWGDEQYF.

The rearrangement links TRBV7-9 to TRBJ1-2; TCRdb gives TRBD1 as the D gene, but with no DNA this cannot be confirmed. The CDR3 runs 15 residues. The V gene's germline CDR1 is SEHNR and CDR2 FQNEAQ (reference sequence). CDR3 protein: CASSLDDRDWNGYTF.

The V gene is TRBV7-9, the J gene TRBJ2-5; TCRdb calls TRBD1, which cannot be checked without DNA. The CDR3 loop spans 13 amino acids. In germline, CDR1 is SEHNR, CDR2 FQNEAQ (reference sequence). The CDR3 region is CASSSGGAETQYF.

The rearrangement uses TRBV20-1 and TRBJ2-7; TCRdb's D call of TRBD1 is untestable without DNA. This CDR3 comprises 14 residues. CDR1 DFQATT and CDR2 SNEGSKA come from the germline V gene (reference sequence). The CDR3 reads CSARGTVIAYEQYF.

This sequence joins TRBV29-1 and TRBJ1-2. The CDR3 is 12 amino acids. Germline V gives CDR1 SQVTM, CDR2 ANQGSEA. CDR3 sequence: CSVEGRNYGYTF.

The V gene is TRBV5-1, the J gene TRBJ2-7; the D call of TRBD2 rests on TCRdb alone, since no DNA is present to check it. The CDR3 covers 13 residues. Germline-derived CDR1 and CDR2 are SGHRS and YFSETQ. CDR3 in amino acids: CASSPGPSVEQYF.

The chain uses TRBV28 and TRBJ2-7. CDR3 length equals 13 residues. Germline V gene lookup returns CDR1 MDHEN and CDR2 SYDVKM. The CDR3 loop reads CASSFGLIDEQYF. The variable domain in full, completed from reference TRBV28 and TRBJ2-7, reads DVKVTQSSRYLVKRTGEKVFLECVQDMDHENMFWYRQDPGLGLRLIYFSYDVKMKEKGDIPEGYSVSREKKERFSLILESASTNQTSMYLCASSFGLIDEQYFGPGTRLTVT.

J is TRBJ2-7 and V is TRBV5-1. Germline CDR1 reads SGHRS; CDR2 reads YFSETQ. The CDR3 has 13 residues. CDR3 sequence reads: CASTLETPYEQYF.

The rearrangement uses TRBV12-3 or TRBV12-4 and TRBJ2-7; TCRdb gives TRBD1 as the D gene, but with no DNA this cannot be confirmed. This CDR3 region has 15 residues. CDR3 loop: CASSPPWTGWYEQYF.